Ten or more counts support the clone carrying this T cell receptor (beta chain). A lack of ophthalmopathy progression within 18 months defined stable Graves' hyperthyroidism. TCR beta CDR3 sequences were amplified from RNA transcripts. HTBI primers were the set used in a first-round RT-PCR of the TCR CDR3. TCRdb re-derived calls from the multiplex PCR reads in MiXCR, one entry per CDR3 protein. This table holds about 620,000 distinct CDR3 sequences, around 15% found once. The CDR3 runs 15 residues. V shed 0 bases and J 4 bases; nucleotides not matched to a gene: 5. The germline V gene has CDR1 LGHNA and CDR2 YNFKEQ. The data are from a study of T cells in Graves' hyperthyroidism and ophthalmopathy.

The V and J genes are TRBV4-2 and TRBJ2-5; 7 nucleotides match TRBD1. This clonotype was sampled from a woman aged 25 to 39 with Graves' hyperthyroidism. Material: blood. The CDR3 region has the DNA TGTGCCAGCAGCCAAGAGGGGACAGATGGAGAGACCCAGTACTTC. This sequence encodes CASSQEGTDGETQYF.